A single sample gave rise to the 12 T cell receptor beta chains below, sequenced in a study of T cell clonality in common variable immunodeficiency. Libraries were prepared by immunoSEQ multiplex PCR; TCRdb keeps only in-frame clonotypes and omits some of them. In total the sample includes tens of thousands of clones, none of them seen once. The sequenced sample consisted of peripheral blood mononuclear cells. Receptors were obtained from a person aged 18 to 75 in good health.

The table lists this clone with a few counts. The CDR3 goes on 3 residues after the read ends, and that part is filled in from the germline J gene. The chain uses TRBV6-1 and TRBJ2-5, with D possibly matching TRBD2 (5 bases). There are 14 residues in the CDR3. The germline gives CDR1 MNHNS, CDR2 SASEGT. CDR3 DNA (partial): TGTGCCAGCAGTGAGCCCGGGGTATCAGATACC. It specifies CASSEPGVSDT. The CDR3 in full is CASSEPGVSDTQYF.

This clone was counted many times. Coverage ceases 3 residues before the CDR3 finishes, and the germline J gene fills in the end. The chain is built from TRBV14 and TRBJ2-4, with 10 bases aligning to TRBD1. The CDR3 sequence is 15 residues long. Germline V CDR1 and CDR2: SGHDN, FVKESK. The CDR3 protein is CASSLDRGAAYDQYF. The CDR3 bases that were read are TGTGCCAGCAGCCTGGACAGGGGGGCGGCCTACGAT. The entire variable domain, with the rest obtained from reference TRBV14 and TRBJ2-4, is as follows: EAGVTQFPSHSVIEKGQTVTLRCDPISGHDNLYWYRRVMGKEIKFLLHFVKESKQDESGMPNNRFLAERTGGTYSTLKVQPAELEDSGVYFCASSLDRGAAYDQYFGAGTRLSVL.

This clone was counted a few times. Given a much more abundant clone one base away, this may be a read error. The read falls 3 residues short of the CDR3 end, and the missing part is taken from the germline J gene. The chain recombines TRBV5-5 with TRBJ2-7, with TRBD1 as a possible D gene (5 bases). Trimming left V 0 bases short and J 2 bases short, with 9 bases between. The CDR3 loop spans 14 amino acids. Germline V CDR1 and CDR2: SGHKS, YYEKEE (reference sequence). CDR3 in amino acids: CASSLAQATYEQYF. The DNA read from the CDR3 is TGTGCCAGCAGCTTGGCACAGGCAACCTACGAG.

This clone was seen ten or more times. Read coverage stops 3 residues before the CDR3 terminus; the germline J gene supplies the remainder. This chain connects TRBV5-4 to TRBJ2-1, with TRBD2 matching 8 bases. The germline V gene encodes CDR1 SGHNT and CDR2 YYREEE (reference sequence). After removal of 3 bases from V and 2 bases from J, the junction contained 4 bases not matched to a gene. This CDR3 comprises 15 residues. Partial CDR3 DNA: TGTGCCAGCAGCTCAGCGGGGGACCCCTACAATGAG. Amino acid sequence: CASSSAGDPYNE. The whole CDR3 protein is CASSSAGDPYNEQFF.

The table lists this clone with a few counts. The read finishes 3 residues shy of the CDR3 end, and the germline J gene is used to complete it. The rearrangement links TRBV7-9 to TRBJ1-5; the D gene is possibly TRBD1 (5 bases). Trimming took off 1 base at V and 5 bases at J, with 9 bases between the two ends. The CDR3 has 14 amino acids. CDR1 and CDR2 from the germline V gene are SEHNR and FQNEAQ (reference sequence). The CDR3 loop reads CASSLGGGDQPQHF. The sequenced CDR3 bases are TGTGCCAGCAGCTTAGGCGGGGGGGATCAGCCC. The full variable domain, rest sourced from reference TRBV7-9 and TRBJ1-5, is DTGVSQNPRHKITKRGQNVTFRCDPISEHNRLYWYRQTLGQGPEFLTYFQNEAQLEKSRLLSDRFSAERPKGSFSTLEIQRTEQGDSAMYLCASSLGGGDQPQHFGDGTRLSIL.

This clone was seen many times. CDR3 DNA (partial): TGTGCCAGCAGCACATTCGGGGAGAGCTCCTACAATGAG. It is translated as CASSTFGESSYNE. In full, the CDR3 is CASSTFGESSYNEQFF. The chain joins TRBV9 to TRBJ2-1; possibly TRBD2 for D (5 bases). The read finishes 3 residues shy of the CDR3 end, and the germline J gene is used to complete it. V lost 4 bases, J lost 0 bases, and 14 bases lay in between. Germline V gene lookup returns CDR1 SGDLS and CDR2 YYNGEE. This CDR3 is built from 16 residues.

This clone was seen many times. The read ends 3 residues shy of where the CDR3 ends; the end is completed using the germline J gene. The chain recombines TRBV30 with TRBJ2-2; D is perhaps TRBD2 (6 bases). CDR1 and CDR2 (germline): GTSNPN, SVGIG (reference sequence). This CDR3 spans 14 amino acids. The sequenced part of the CDR3 DNA is TGTGCCTGGACCTTGGGGGGAATTGAGGAAAAG. This sequence encodes CAWTLGGIEEK. The whole CDR3 is CAWTLGGIEEKLFF.

The sample holds many counts of this clone. Read sequence stops 3 residues before the CDR3 end, and the germline J gene provides the missing end. This chain connects TRBV19 to TRBJ1-5; the D gene is possibly TRBD1 (5 bases). The CDR3 is 14 amino acids. V gave up 7 bases and J gave up 7 bases, with 17 bases separating them. Germline V lookup: CDR1 LNHDA, CDR2 SQIVND (reference sequence). The sequenced CDR3 bases are TGTGCCAGTAAGGGGAGCGCGTTTGAGCAGCCC. It translates to CASKGSAFEQP. The whole CDR3 is CASKGSAFEQPQHF.

This clone came up many times. The read comes to an end 3 residues before the CDR3 does, leaving the germline J gene to fill in the end. This chain joins TRBV30 and TRBJ2-1; D possibly uses TRBD1 or TRBD2 (6 bases each). Germline V gene lookup returns CDR1 GTSNPN and CDR2 SVGIG (reference sequence). V lost 2 bases and J lost 7, with 15 bases in between. This CDR3 has 14 amino acids. CDR3 sequence reads: CAWSSRRRGNEQFF. Incomplete CDR3 DNA: TGTGCCTGGAGTTCCCGTCGGAGGGGGAATGAG.

This clone was recorded many times. The read terminates 3 residues ahead of where the CDR3 ends, so the germline J gene completes it. The gene calls are TRBV9 and TRBJ2-3; D gene unclear. The CDR3 sequence is 14 residues long. In germline, CDR1 is SGDLS, CDR2 YYNGEE. V shed 1 base and J shed 2 bases, with 8 bases lying between them. The sequenced CDR3 bases are TGTGCCAGCAGCGTACTAGACGTCACAGATACG. Residues: CASSVLDVTDT. Given in full, the CDR3 is CASSVLDVTDTQYF.

With regard to this clone: The read gets to within 3 residues of the CDR3 end, and the germline J gene fills in the rest. The chain has TRBV5-1 and TRBJ2-3; possibly TRBD1 for D (5 bases). Germline CDR1 is SGHRS and CDR2 is YFSETQ. Trimming stripped 0 bases from V and 2 bases from J, with 10 bases between. This CDR3 comprises 15 residues. The chain's CDR3 is CASSLGQGPTDTQYF. The sequenced part of the CDR3 DNA is TGCGCCAGCAGCTTGGGGCAGGGTCCCACAGATACG. The full variable domain, with the rest looked up from reference TRBV5-1 and TRBJ2-3, is KAGVTQTPRYLIKTRGQQVTLSCSPISGHRSVSWYQQTPGQGLQFLFEYFSETQRNKGNFPGRFSGRQFSNSRSEMNVSTLELGDSALYLCASSLGQGPTDTQYFGPGTRLTVL.

This clone came up many times. The CDR3 end is not reached by the read, which stops 3 residues before it; the germline J gene fills it in. The chain combines TRBV5-1 with TRBJ2-3, with a possible D match to TRBD1 (5 bases). The ends were cut back, 0 bases at V and 2 bases at J, with 10 bases in the middle. The CDR3 is made up of 15 amino acids. Germline loops: CDR1 SGHRS, CDR2 YFSETQ. The CDR3 loop reads CASSLAAGPTDTQYF. The sequenced CDR3 bases are TGCGCCAGCAGCTTGGCCGCAGGGCCCACAGATACG.